The sequence of this T cell receptor (beta chain) was determined in a study of blood T cell repertoires in COVID-19. Whole-study context: T cells, B-cell-depleted T cells, or PBMCs provided the cDNA or gDNA that served as material.

V was pared by 0 bases and J by 5 bases, with 12 bases between. In germline, CDR1 is SGHRS, CDR2 YFSETQ. The CDR3 consists of 15 residues. How the authors handled the data: Amplification of reference gene primers provided the estimated nucleated cell counts. Profiling relied on immunoSEQ multiplex PCR, and the TCRdb table lists in-frame clones only, not all of them. V, J and clone size are taken as reported in that table, and D and trimming were inferred from the DNA itself. In the table there are 210,000 or so clones, 88% of which are singletons. The source material was peripheral blood. The TCR comes from an older woman with acute or convalescent COVID-19. This rearrangement joins TRBV5-1 to TRBJ1-5; no reliable D call. The CDR3 spells CASSLVGRPDQPQHF. As DNA, the CDR3 is TGCGCCAGCAGCTTGGTCGGCAGGCCGGATCAGCCCCAGCATTTT.